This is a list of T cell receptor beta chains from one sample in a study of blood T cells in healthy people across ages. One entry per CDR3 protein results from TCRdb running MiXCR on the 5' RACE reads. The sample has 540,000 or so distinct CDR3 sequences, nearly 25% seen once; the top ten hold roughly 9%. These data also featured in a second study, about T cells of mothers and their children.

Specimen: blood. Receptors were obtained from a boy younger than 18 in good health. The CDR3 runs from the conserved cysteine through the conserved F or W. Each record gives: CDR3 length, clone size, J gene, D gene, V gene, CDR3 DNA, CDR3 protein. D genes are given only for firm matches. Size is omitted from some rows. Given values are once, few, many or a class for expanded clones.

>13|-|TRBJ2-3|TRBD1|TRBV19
TGTGCCACTACCGACAGGGGCACAGATACGCAGTATTTT
CATTDRGTDTQYF
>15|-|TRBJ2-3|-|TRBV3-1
TGTGCCAGCAGCCAGCAACGGGTTCCTTCAGATACGCAGTATTTT
CASSQQRVPSDTQYF
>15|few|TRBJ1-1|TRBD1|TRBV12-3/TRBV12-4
TGTGCCAGCAGTTTGAGCGGGACAGGGGCCACTGAAGCTTTCTTT
CASSLSGTGATEAFF
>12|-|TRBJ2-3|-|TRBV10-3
TGTGCCATCGGGCGGGGAACAGATACGCAGTATTTT
CAIGRGTDTQYF
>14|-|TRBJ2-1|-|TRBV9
TGTGCCAGCAGCGTGCAGGTCGACTACAATGGGCAGTTCTTC
CASSVQVDYNGQFF
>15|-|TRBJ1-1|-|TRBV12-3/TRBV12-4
TGTGCCAGCAGCCGACGGACAGTCCGCTACACTGAAGCTTTCTTT
CASSRRTVRYTEAFF
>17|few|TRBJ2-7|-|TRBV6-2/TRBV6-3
TGTGCTAGCAGTTACGACCAGTCGAGGCGTCCTACCTACGAGCAGTACTTC
CASSYDQSRRPTYEQYF
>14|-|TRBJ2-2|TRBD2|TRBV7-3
TGTACCAGCAGCCTAGGGACTACCGGGGGGGAGCTGTTTTTT
CTSSLGTTGGELFF
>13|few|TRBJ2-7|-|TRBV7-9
TGTGCCAGCAGTCCAGTCTCGCCCTACGAGCAGTACTTC
CASSPVSPYEQYF
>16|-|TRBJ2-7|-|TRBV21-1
TGTGCCAGCAGCATGAAGCTGGGACAGGGGAAGGGCGAGCAGTACTTC
CASSMKLGQGKGEQYF
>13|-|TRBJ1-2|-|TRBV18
TGTGCCAGCTCACCAGGGGGGACTCATGGCTACACCTTC
CASSPGGTHGYTF
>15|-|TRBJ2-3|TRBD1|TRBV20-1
TGCAGTGCTAGGGAAGGACAGGGGCCCGGGGATACGCAGTATTTT
CSAREGQGPGDTQYF
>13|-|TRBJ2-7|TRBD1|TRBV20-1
TGCAGTGCCCGAACTGGACAGGACTACGAGCAGTACTTC
CSARTGQDYEQYF
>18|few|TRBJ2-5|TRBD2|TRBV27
TGTGCCAGCAGTTTATTTTCTAGTGGTGGCGGGGGGAGGGAGACCCAGTACTTC
CASSLFSSGGGGRETQYF
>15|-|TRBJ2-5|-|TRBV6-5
TGTGCCAGCAGTACCGGGACTCTGGGGGGTGAGACCCAGTACTTC
CASSTGTLGGETQYF
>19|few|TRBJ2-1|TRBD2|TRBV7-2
TGTGCCAGCAGCTTAGGCCTCCGGGACTACCCTAGCTCCTACAATGAGCAGTTCTTC
CASSLGLRDYPSSYNEQFF
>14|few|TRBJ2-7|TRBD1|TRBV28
TGTGCCAGCAGTCCCACAGGGGCCTCCAGCGAGCAGTACTTC
CASSPTGASSEQYF
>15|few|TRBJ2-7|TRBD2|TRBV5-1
TGCGCCAGCACCGGGGGGGTAGGAGCCTCCTACGAGCAGTACTTC
CASTGGVGASYEQYF
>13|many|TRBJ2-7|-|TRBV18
TGTGCCAGCTCGGGGGGATCTTCCTACGAGCAGTACTTC
CASSGGSSYEQYF
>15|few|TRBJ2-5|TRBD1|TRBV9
TGTGCCAGCAGCGAGGGGGCAGGAACCCAAGAGACCCAGTACTTC
CASSEGAGTQETQYF
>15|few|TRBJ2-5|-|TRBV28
TGTGCCAGCATCGCCTTCTGGGGGGCGGGAGAGACCCAGTACTTC
CASIAFWGAGETQYF
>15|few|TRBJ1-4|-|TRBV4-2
TGTGCCAGCAGCCAAGAAAGGGGAACTTCGGAAAAACTGTTTTTT
CASSQERGTSEKLFF
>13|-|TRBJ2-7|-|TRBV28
TGTGCCAGCGGGCACCTAAACTCCTACGAGCAGTACTTC
CASGHLNSYEQYF
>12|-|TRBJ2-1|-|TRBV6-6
TGTGCCAGCAGTTGGGTCGGGGATGAGCAGTTCTTC
CASSWVGDEQFF
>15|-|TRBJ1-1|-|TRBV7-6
TGTGCCAGCAGCTTAGGGGGCACCATGAACACTGAAGCTTTCTTT
CASSLGGTMNTEAFF
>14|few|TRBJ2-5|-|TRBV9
TGTGCCAGCAGCGTACCAGGGGTAGGAGAGACCCAGTACTTC
CASSVPGVGETQYF
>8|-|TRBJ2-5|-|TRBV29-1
TGCAGCGTTGATGCCCAGTACTTC
CSVDAQYF
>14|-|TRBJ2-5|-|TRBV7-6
TGTGCCAGCACCGAATGGGTGGGACGGGAGACCCAGTACTTC
CASTEWVGRETQYF
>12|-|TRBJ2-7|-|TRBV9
TGTGCCAGCAGCCCCCCCTCGGGCGAGCAGTACTTC
CASSPPSGEQYF
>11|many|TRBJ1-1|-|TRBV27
TGTGCCAGCAGGGGGGGGACTGAAGCTTTCTTT
CASRGGTEAFF
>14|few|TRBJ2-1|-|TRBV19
TGTGCCAGTAGTTGGCGGGTATCCTACAATGAGCAGTTCTTC
CASSWRVSYNEQFF
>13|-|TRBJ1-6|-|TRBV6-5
TGTGCCAGCACCACCAGAACGAATTCACCCCTCCACTTT
CASTTRTNSPLHF
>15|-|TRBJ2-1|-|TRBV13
TGTGCCAGCAGCTCACGACTACCTTCCTACAATGAGCAGTTCTTC
CASSSRLPSYNEQFF
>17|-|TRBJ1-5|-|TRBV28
TGTGCCAGCAGATCCGGGCAGCACGGTTATAGCAATCAGCCCCAGCATTTT
CASRSGQHGYSNQPQHF
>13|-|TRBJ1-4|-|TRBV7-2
TGTGCCAGCAGCTTAGGGGGCTCGGGAAAACTGTTTTTT
CASSLGGSGKLFF
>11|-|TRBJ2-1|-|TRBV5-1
TGCGCCAGCAGCGCCCAGGGGGAGCAGTTCTTC
CASSAQGEQFF
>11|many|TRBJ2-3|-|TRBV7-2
TGTGCCAGCAGCTTACAAGATACGCAGTATTTT
CASSLQDTQYF
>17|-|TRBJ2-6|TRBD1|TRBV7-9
TGTGCCAGCAGCTTCAGGGGGCACTCGCCAGGGGCCAACGTCCTGACTTTC
CASSFRGHSPGANVLTF
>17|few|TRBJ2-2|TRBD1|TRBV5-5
TGTGCCAGCAGCTTACCGGGGGGACAGGGGAACACCGGGGAGCTGTTTTTT
CASSLPGGQGNTGELFF
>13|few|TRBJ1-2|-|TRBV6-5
TGTGCCAGCAGCTACGACCAGTACTATGGCTACACCTTC
CASSYDQYYGYTF
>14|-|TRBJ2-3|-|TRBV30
TGTGCCTGGAGTTTGGCGGGCTTCACAGATACGCAGTATTTT
CAWSLAGFTDTQYF
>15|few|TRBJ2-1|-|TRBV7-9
TGTGCCAGCAGCCAAACGGACATTACCTACAATGAGCAGTTCTTC
CASSQTDITYNEQFF
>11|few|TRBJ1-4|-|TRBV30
TGTGCCTGGAGTGTGAAGGAAAAACTGTTTTTT
CAWSVKEKLFF
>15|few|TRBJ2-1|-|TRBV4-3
TGCGCCAGCAGCCAAGGGACAAGGCTTTACAATGAGCAGTTCTTC
CASSQGTRLYNEQFF
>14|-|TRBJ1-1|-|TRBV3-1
TGTGCCAGCAGCCAAGCAGGGAGGAACACTGAAGCTTTCTTT
CASSQAGRNTEAFF
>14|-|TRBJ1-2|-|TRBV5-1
TGCGCCAGCAGCTTTACAGGGTTGGGCTATGGCTACACCTTC
CASSFTGLGYGYTF
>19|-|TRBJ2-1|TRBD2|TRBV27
TGTGCCGGCAGTTTCACCGGGGTAGCGGGAGGGCCCTCCTACAATGAGCAGTTCTTC
CAGSFTGVAGGPSYNEQFF
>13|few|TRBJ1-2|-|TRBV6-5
TGTGCCAGCAGTATGACAGTGAACTATGGCTACACCTTC
CASSMTVNYGYTF
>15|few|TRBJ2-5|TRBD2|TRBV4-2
TGTGCCAGCAGCCTAGGGAGCGGGACCCAAGAGACCCAGTACTTC
CASSLGSGTQETQYF
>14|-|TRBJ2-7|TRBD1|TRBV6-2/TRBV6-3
TGTGCCACAAAATTACCGGGACAGGGCTACGAGCAGTACTTC
CATKLPGQGYEQYF
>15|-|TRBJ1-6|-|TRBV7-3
TGTGCCAGCAGCCCGGAAGGGACCTATAATTCACCCCTCCACTTT
CASSPEGTYNSPLHF
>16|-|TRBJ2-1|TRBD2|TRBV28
TGTGCCAGCAGCCCCTGGCGGGGGGGCACCTACAATGAGCAGTTCTTC
CASSPWRGGTYNEQFF
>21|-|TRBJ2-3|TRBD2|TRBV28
TGTGCCAGCAGTACCCCTGGGACTAGCGGGAGGGGGTACGGGTCCTTGGATACGCAGTATTTT
CASSTPGTSGRGYGSLDTQYF